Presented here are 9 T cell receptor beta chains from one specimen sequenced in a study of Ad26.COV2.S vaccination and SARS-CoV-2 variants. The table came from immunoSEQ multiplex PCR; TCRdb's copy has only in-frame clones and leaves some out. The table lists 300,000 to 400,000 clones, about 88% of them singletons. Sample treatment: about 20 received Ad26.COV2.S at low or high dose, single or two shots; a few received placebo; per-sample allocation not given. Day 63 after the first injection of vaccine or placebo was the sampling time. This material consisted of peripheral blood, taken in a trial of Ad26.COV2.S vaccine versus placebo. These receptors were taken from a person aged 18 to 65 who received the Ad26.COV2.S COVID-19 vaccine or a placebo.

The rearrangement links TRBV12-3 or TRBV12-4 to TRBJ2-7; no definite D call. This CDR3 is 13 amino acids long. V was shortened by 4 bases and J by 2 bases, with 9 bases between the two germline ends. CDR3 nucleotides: TGTGCCAGCAGTTATTTCGATCCCTACGAGCAGTACTTC. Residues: CASSYFDPYEQYF.

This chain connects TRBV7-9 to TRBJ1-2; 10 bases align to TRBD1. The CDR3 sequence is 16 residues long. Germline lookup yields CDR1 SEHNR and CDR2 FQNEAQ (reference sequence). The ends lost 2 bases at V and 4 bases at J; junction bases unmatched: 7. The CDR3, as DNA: TGTGCCAGCAGCTTATCCTTAGACAGGGGGCGCTATGGCTACACCTTC. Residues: CASSLSLDRGRYGYTF.

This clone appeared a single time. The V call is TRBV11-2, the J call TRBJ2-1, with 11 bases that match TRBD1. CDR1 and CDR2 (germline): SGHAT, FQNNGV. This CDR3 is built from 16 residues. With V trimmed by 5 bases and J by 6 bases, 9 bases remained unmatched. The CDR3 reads CASSGLGQGDPNEQFF. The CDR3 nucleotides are TGTGCCAGCAGCGGACTGGGACAGGGGGACCCCAATGAGCAGTTCTTC.

Written as DNA, the CDR3 is TGTGCCAGCAGCTTAGTGGCCCAAGGGGTGGGGACCCAGTACTTC. It encodes CASSLVAQGVGTQYF. This chain links TRBV7-2 with TRBJ2-5, with a weak D call TRBD1 (5 bases). Trimming took off 1 base at V and 7 bases at J, with 16 bases between the two ends. CDR3 length: 15 residues. CDR1 SGHTA and CDR2 FQGNSA come from the germline V gene.

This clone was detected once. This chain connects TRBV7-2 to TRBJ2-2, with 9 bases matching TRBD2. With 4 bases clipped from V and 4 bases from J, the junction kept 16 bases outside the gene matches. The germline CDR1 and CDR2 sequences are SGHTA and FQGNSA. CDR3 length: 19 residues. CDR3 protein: CASSSLPAGGLLSTGELFF. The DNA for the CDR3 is TGTGCCAGCAGCTCCCTACCAGCGGGAGGCCTCTTAAGCACCGGGGAGCTGTTTTTT.

CDR3 bases: TGTGCCATCAGTCCCAGGGCCTCGGGGGGCCCAGATACGCAGTATTTT. The encoded protein is CAISPRASGGPDTQYF. V usage is TRBV10-3 and J usage is TRBJ2-3; perhaps TRBD2 as D (7 bases). This CDR3 region has 16 residues. V was cut by 5 bases and J by 4 bases, with 19 bases left in between. The germline CDR1 and CDR2 sequences are ENHRY and SYGVKD.

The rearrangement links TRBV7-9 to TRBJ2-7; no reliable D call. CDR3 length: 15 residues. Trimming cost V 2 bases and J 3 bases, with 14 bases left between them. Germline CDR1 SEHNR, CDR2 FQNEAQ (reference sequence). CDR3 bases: TGTGCCAGCAGCTTAAGCAGCCTTCTATACTACGAGCAGTACTTC. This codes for CASSLSSLLYYEQYF.

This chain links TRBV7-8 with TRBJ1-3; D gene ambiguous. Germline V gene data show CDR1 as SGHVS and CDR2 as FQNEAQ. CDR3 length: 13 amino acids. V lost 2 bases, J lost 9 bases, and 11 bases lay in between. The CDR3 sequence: CASSLSEGGTIYF. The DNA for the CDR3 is TGTGCCAGCAGCTTAAGTGAGGGTGGCACCATATATTTT.

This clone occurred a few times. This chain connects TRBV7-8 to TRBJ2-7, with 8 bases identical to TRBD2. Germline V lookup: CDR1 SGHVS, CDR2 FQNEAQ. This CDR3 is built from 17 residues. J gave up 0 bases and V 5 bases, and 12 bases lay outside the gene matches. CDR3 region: CASSPRRTGGSSYEQYF. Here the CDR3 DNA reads TGTGCCAGCAGCCCTAGGAGGACGGGAGGGAGCTCCTACGAGCAGTACTTC.